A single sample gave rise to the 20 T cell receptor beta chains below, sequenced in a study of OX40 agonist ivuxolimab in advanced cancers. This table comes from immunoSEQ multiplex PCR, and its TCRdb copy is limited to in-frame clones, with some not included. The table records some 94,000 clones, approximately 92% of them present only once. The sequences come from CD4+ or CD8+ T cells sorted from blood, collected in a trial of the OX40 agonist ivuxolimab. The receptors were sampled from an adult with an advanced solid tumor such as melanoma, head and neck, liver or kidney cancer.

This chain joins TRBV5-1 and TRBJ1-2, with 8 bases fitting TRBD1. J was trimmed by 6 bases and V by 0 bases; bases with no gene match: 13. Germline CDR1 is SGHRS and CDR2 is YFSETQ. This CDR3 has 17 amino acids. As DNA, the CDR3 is TGCGCCAGCAGCTTGGCCTTGGGACAGGACTCCAAGGATGGCTACACCTTC. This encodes CASSLALGQDSKDGYTF.

This CDR3 reads CASSYSGTGFYEQYF. The CDR3 DNA reads TGTGCCAGCAGCTATTCCGGGACAGGGTTCTACGAGCAGTACTTC. The chain is built from TRBV27 and TRBJ2-7, with 9 bases fitting TRBD1. This CDR3 is built from 15 residues. V dropped 6 bases and J dropped 3; count of bases not matched to a gene: 9. CDR1 MNHEY and CDR2 SMNVEV come from the germline V gene (reference sequence).

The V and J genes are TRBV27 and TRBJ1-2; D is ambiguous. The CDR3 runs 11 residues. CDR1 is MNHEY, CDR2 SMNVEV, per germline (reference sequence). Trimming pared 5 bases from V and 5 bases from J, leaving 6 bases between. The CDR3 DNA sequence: TGTGCCAGCAGTCCAGGTTATGGCTACACCTTC. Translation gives CASSPGYGYTF.

The CDR3 region is CASSVGQGAGYGYTF. DNA of the CDR3: TGTGCCAGCAGCGTAGGGCAGGGGGCCGGGTATGGCTACACCTTC. The V call is TRBV9, the J call TRBJ1-2, with 8 positions matching TRBD1. The V gene's germline CDR1 is SGDLS and CDR2 YYNGEE. With V trimmed by 0 bases and J by 5 bases, 6 bases remained unmatched. The CDR3 totals 15 residues.

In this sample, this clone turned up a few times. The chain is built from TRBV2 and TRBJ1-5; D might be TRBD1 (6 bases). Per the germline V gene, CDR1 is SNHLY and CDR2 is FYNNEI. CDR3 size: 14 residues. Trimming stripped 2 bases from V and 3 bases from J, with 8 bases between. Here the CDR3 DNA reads TGTGCCAGCAGTGAACCAGGGGCCAATCAGCCCCAGCATTTT. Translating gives CASSEPGANQPQHF.

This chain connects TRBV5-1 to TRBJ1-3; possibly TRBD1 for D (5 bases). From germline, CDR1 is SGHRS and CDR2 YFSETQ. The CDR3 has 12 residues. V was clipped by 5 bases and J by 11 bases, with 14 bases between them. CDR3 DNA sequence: TGCGCCAGCAGGGGGGGGATCTCTCCCATATATTTT. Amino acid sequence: CASRGGISPIYF.

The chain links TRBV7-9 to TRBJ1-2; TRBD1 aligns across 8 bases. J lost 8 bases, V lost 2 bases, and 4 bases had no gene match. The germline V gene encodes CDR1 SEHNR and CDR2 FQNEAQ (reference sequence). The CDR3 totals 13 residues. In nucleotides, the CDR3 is TGTGCCAGCAGCTTACAGGGGGCGAGGGGCTACACCTTC. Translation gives CASSLQGARGYTF.

The CDR3 region is CASSDGSYGYTF. The CDR3 DNA follows: TGTGCCAGCTCGGACGGCTCCTATGGCTACACCTTC. This chain connects TRBV27 to TRBJ1-2; D is unresolved. CDR1 MNHEY and CDR2 SMNVEV come from the germline V gene (reference sequence). The CDR3 is made up of 12 amino acids. V was trimmed by 8 bases and J by 4 bases, leaving 11 bases between them.

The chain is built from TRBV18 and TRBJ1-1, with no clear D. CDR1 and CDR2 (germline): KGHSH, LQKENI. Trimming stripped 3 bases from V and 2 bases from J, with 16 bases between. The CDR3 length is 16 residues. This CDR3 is CASSPLWTANNTEAFF. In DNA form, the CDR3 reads TGTGCCAGCTCACCGCTTTGGACGGCAAACAACACTGAAGCTTTCTTT. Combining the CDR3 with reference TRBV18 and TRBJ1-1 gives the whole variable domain NAGVMQNPRHLVRRRGQEARLRCSPMKGHSHVYWYRQLPEEGLKFMVYLQKENIIDESGMPKERFSAEFPKEGPSILRIQQVVRGDSAAYFCASSPLWTANNTEAFFGQGTRLTVV.

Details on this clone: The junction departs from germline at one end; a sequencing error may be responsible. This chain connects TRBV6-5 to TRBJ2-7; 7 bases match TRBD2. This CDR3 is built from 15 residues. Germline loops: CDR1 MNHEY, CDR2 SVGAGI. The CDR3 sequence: CASSPWGGASCEQYF. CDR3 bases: TGTGCCAGCAGCCCATGGGGGGGTGCCTCCTGCGAGCAGTACTTC.

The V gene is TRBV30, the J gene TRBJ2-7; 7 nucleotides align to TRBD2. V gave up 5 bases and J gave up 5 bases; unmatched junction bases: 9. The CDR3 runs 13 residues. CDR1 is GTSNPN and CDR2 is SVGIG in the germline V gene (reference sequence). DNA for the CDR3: TGTGCCTGGGCCCCAGGGAGGGCCCACGAGCAGTACTTC. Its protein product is CAWAPGRAHEQYF.

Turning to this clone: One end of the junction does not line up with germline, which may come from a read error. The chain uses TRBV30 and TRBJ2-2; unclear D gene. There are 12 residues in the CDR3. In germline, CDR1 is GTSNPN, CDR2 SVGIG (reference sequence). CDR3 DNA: TGTGCCTGGAGTCGGAACGCCGGGGAGCTGTTTTTT. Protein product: CAWSRNAGELFF. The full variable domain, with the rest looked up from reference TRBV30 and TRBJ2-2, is SQTIHQWPATLVQPVGSPLSLECTVEGTSNPNLYWYRQAAGRGLQLLFYSVGIGQISSEVPQNLSASRPQDRQFILSSKKLLLSDSGFYLCAWSRNAGELFFGEGSRLTVL.

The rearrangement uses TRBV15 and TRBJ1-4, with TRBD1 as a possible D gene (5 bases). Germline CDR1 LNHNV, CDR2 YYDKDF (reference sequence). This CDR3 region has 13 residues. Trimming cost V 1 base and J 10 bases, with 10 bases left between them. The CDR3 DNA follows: TGTGCCACCAGCAGAGGGGGAGGGGTAAAACTGTTTTTT. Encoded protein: CATSRGGGVKLFF.

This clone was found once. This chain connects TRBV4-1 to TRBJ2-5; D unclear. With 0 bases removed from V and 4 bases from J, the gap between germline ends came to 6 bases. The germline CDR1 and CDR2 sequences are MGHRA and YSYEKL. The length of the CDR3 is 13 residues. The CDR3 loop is CASSQDSRETQYF. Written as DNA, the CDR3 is TGCGCCAGCAGCCAAGATTCCCGAGAGACCCAGTACTTC.

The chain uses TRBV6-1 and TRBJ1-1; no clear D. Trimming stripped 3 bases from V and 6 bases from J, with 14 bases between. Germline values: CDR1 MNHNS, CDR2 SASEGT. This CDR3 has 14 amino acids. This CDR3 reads CASSEAGLRAEAFF. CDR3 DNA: TGTGCCAGCAGTGAGGCGGGCCTCCGCGCTGAAGCTTTCTTT.

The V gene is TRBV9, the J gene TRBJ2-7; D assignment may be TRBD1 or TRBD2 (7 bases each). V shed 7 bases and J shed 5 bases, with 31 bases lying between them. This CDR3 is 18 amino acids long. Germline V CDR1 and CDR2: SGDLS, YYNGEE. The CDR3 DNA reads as TGTGCCAGCGGGCCCACGTTGGGGGAGGGGGCGTTTTCCAACGAGCAGTACTTC. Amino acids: CASGPTLGEGAFSNEQYF. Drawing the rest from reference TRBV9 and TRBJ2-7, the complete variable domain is DSGVTQTPKHLITATGQRVTLRCSPRSGDLSVYWYQQSLDQGLQFLIQYYNGEERAKGNILERFSAQQFPDLHSELNLSSLELGDSALYFCASGPTLGEGAFSNEQYFGPGTRLTVT.

The CDR3 protein is CASSVGRGLGTNTGELFF. In DNA form, the CDR3 reads TGTGCCAGCAGCGTAGGCCGGGGACTGGGGACGAACACCGGGGAGCTGTTTTTT. The chain carries TRBV9 and TRBJ2-2; tentative D call: TRBD2 (6 bases). V lost 0 bases and J 0 bases, leaving 15 bases between the germline ends. The CDR3 is made up of 18 amino acids. Germline CDR1 is SGDLS and CDR2 is YYNGEE.

The CDR3 sequence is CASSQKYPNRAEQYF. DNA of the CDR3: TGCGCCAGCAGCCAGAAATACCCTAACAGGGCCGAGCAGTACTTC. The chain employs TRBV4-3 and TRBJ2-7, with D tentatively TRBD1 (6 bases). The CDR3 contains 15 residues. V was cut by 3 bases and J by 6 bases, with 18 bases left in between. CDR1 and CDR2 from the germline V gene are LGHNA and YSLEER.

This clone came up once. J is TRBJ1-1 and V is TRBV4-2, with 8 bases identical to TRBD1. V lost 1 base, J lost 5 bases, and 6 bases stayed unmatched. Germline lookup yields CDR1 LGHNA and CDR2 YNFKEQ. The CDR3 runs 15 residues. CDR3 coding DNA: TGTGCCAGCAGCCAAGGATCAGGGGGCGCGACTGAAGCTTTCTTT. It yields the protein CASSQGSGGATEAFF.

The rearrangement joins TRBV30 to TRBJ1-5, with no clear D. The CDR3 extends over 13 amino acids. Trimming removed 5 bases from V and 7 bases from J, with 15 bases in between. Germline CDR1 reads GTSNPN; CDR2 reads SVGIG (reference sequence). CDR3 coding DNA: TGTGCCTGGGGGGTGGGTGGTAGCCAGCCCCAGCATTTT. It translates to CAWGVGGSQPQHF.